The 19 T cell receptor beta chains below come from one sample, sequenced in a study of cytomegalovirus exposure and HLA in healthy donors. PCR amplification relied on 60 Vbeta primers (plus 13 Jbeta primers). The table came from immunoSEQ multiplex PCR; TCRdb's copy has only in-frame clones and leaves some out. Of approximately 120,000 clones listed, around 73% were seen once; the top ten hold approximately 4.3%. The sample comprised PBMCs. All receptors come from a man in his fifties or sixties in good health and CMV-seropositive.

The chain combines TRBV29-1 with TRBJ1-1; D is unclear. This CDR3 contains 14 residues. V shed 8 bases and J shed 1 base, with 17 bases lying between them. CDR1 and CDR2 from the germline V gene are SQVTM and ANQGSEA. Here the CDR3 reads CSFMRAGENTEAFF. In nucleotides, the CDR3 is TGCAGCTTCATGAGGGCGGGAGAGAACACTGAAGCTTTCTTT.

The J gene is TRBJ2-3, the V gene TRBV5-4; 7 positions agree with TRBD1. Trimming removed 4 bases from V and 4 bases from J; junction bases left unmatched: 6. Germline CDR1 is SGHNT and CDR2 is YYREEE (reference sequence). This CDR3 is built from 14 residues. DNA for the CDR3: TGTGCCAGCAGCACCCGACAGGGCGCAGATACGCAGTATTTT. This encodes CASSTRQGADTQYF.

This clone was recorded once. This chain joins TRBV30 and TRBJ2-5; weak D call: TRBD1 (5 bases). The germline gives CDR1 GTSNPN, CDR2 SVGIG (reference sequence). This CDR3 comprises 14 residues. Deletions cut 0 bases from V and 5 bases from J, with 13 bases between. This CDR3 is CAWSVQGAGETQYF. The CDR3 coding sequence is TGTGCCTGGAGTGTACAAGGGGCCGGGGAGACCCAGTACTTC.

The chain combines TRBV27 with TRBJ2-5; D uncertain. Germline CDR1 is MNHEY and CDR2 is SMNVEV (reference sequence). The CDR3 spans 15 residues. With 6 bases removed from V and 1 base from J, the gap between germline ends came to 15 bases. CDR3 DNA sequence: TGTGCCAGCAGCCAGTCCAGGCAGAGCCAAGAGACCCAGTACTTC. This gives the protein CASSQSRQSQETQYF.

The genes are TRBV7-3 and TRBJ2-1; 12 nucleotides align to TRBD1. The CDR3 spans 16 residues. The V and J ends lost 0 bases and 10 bases, in that order; junction bases with no gene match: 7. CDR1 and CDR2 from the germline V gene are SGHTA and FQGTGA. The CDR3 loop is CASSLTLGQGAGEQFF. The CDR3 coding sequence is TGTGCCAGCAGCTTAACGTTGGGACAGGGGGCAGGGGAGCAGTTCTTC.

This clone was observed a few times. The chain has TRBV15 and TRBJ1-5; D is unclear. Trimming took off 1 base at V and 3 bases at J, with 16 bases between the two ends. CDR3 length equals 17 residues. The germline V gene has CDR1 LNHNV and CDR2 YYDKDF (reference sequence). Here the CDR3 reads CATSRALPSVDNQPQHF. The CDR3 DNA reads TGTGCCACCAGCAGAGCCCTCCCCTCGGTTGACAATCAGCCCCAGCATTTT.

The CDR3 loop reads CASSLRLTSGGKGETQYF. CDR3 DNA sequence: TGTGCCAGCAGTTTACGATTGACTAGCGGGGGGAAGGGAGAGACCCAGTACTTC. This rearrangement joins TRBV28 to TRBJ2-5, with TRBD2 matching over 13 bases. Germline CDR1 reads MDHEN; CDR2 reads SYDVKM. The V and J ends lost 2 bases and 4 bases, in that order; junction bases with no gene match: 10. The CDR3 totals 18 residues.

The chain is built from TRBV5-1 and TRBJ1-1; unclear D gene. The CDR3 is 14 residues long. Trimming took off 3 bases at V and 3 bases at J, with 12 bases between the two ends. CDR1 is SGHRS and CDR2 is YFSETQ in the germline V gene. CDR3 in amino acids: CASSSGSGYTEAFF. Written as DNA, the CDR3 is TGCGCCAGCAGCTCCGGTTCGGGGTACACTGAAGCTTTCTTT.

CDR3 coding DNA: TGTGCCAGTAGTTGGGAGGGGGCTGGGGCCAACGTCCTGACTTTC. This sequence encodes CASSWEGAGANVLTF. This rearrangement joins TRBV19 to TRBJ2-6, with a tentative D call TRBD2 (7 bases). The germline V gene encodes CDR1 LNHDA and CDR2 SQIVND (reference sequence). The V and J ends lost 5 bases and 2 bases respectively, with 10 bases between them. The CDR3 covers 15 residues.

V is TRBV4-1 and J is TRBJ2-3; 8 nucleotides line up with TRBD2. Trimming took 2 bases from V and 2 from J; bases not matched to a gene: 6. Germline CDR1 MGHRA, CDR2 YSYEKL. The CDR3 is made up of 16 amino acids. The CDR3, as DNA: TGCGCCAGCAGCCAATACTATAGCGGGGACACAGATACGCAGTATTTT. As protein: CASSQYYSGDTDTQYF.

V gene TRBV6-5 combines with J gene TRBJ1-6, with TRBD1 identical over 7 bases. Losses at the gene ends were 5 bases for V and 10 bases for J; bases not matched to a gene: 8. Germline V gene sequence: CDR1 MNHEY, CDR2 SVGAGI. The CDR3 covers 14 residues. CDR3 nucleotides: TGTGCCAGCAGTCAGGACAGGTTATTCTCACCCCTCCACTTT. Protein sequence: CASSQDRLFSPLHF.

The J gene is TRBJ1-2, the V gene TRBV18; the match to TRBD1 covers 8 bases. The ends lost 0 bases at V and 8 bases at J; junction bases unmatched: 5. This CDR3 spans 14 amino acids. The V gene's germline CDR1 is KGHSH and CDR2 LQKENI. The chain's CDR3 is CASSPPETGEGYTF. The CDR3 DNA reads as TGTGCCAGCTCACCACCTGAGACAGGGGAAGGCTACACCTTC.

The chain recombines TRBV13 with TRBJ2-3; D might be TRBD1 (5 bases). The CDR3 length is 16 residues. V lost 5 bases and J 3 bases, leaving 18 bases between the germline ends. Germline-derived CDR1 and CDR2 are PRHDT and FYEKMQ (reference sequence). CDR3 residues: CASSLVSSSGTDTQYF. In DNA, the CDR3 is TGTGCCAGCAGCCTGGTTAGCTCCTCAGGGACAGATACGCAGTATTTT. The complete variable domain, with remaining parts taken from reference TRBV13 and TRBJ2-3, reads AAGVIQSPRHLIKEKRETATLKCYPIPRHDTVYWYQQGPGQDPQFLISFYEKMQSDKGSIPDRFSAQQFSDYHSELNMSSLELGDSALYFCASSLVSSSGTDTQYFGPGTRLTVL.

This clone was detected only once. The CDR3 region has the DNA TGTGCCAGCATAGGGACTAGCGGGGAGACCCAGTACTTC. Translated, it gives CASIGTSGETQYF. The V and J genes are TRBV5-6 and TRBJ2-5, with 12 bases identical to TRBD2. The CDR3 is 13 amino acids. V trimming: 6 bases; J trimming: 5 bases; junction bases outside the gene matches: 2. CDR1 SGHDT and CDR2 YYEEEE come from the germline V gene. Drawing the rest from reference TRBV5-6 and TRBJ2-5, the complete variable domain is DAGVTQSPTHLIKTRGQQVTLRCSPKSGHDTVSWYQQALGQGPQFIFQYYEEEERQRGNFPDRFSGHQFPNYSSELNVNALLLGDSALYLCASIGTSGETQYFGPGTRLLVL.

The chain recombines TRBV9 with TRBJ2-5; weak D call: TRBD2 (7 bases). In germline, CDR1 is SGDLS, CDR2 YYNGEE. The CDR3 spans 15 residues. V was shortened by 4 bases and J by 2 bases, with 15 bases between the two germline ends. The CDR3: CASSPREGGQETQYF. CDR3 sequence (DNA): TGTGCCAGCAGCCCCCGTGAGGGGGGGCAAGAGACCCAGTACTTC.

This clone was observed a few times. The chain has TRBV27 and TRBJ1-5, with a tentative D call TRBD1 (5 bases). This CDR3 spans 14 amino acids. V dropped 3 bases and J dropped 3 bases, with 9 bases sitting between them. CDR1 and CDR2 from the germline V gene are MNHEY and SMNVEV (reference sequence). CDR3 protein: CASSFGADNQPQHF. The CDR3 DNA reads TGTGCCAGCAGTTTTGGGGCAGACAATCAGCCCCAGCATTTT.

The chain is built from TRBV7-8 and TRBJ1-2; 8 bases fit TRBD1. The V gene end was trimmed by 4 bases and the J gene end by 2 bases; junction bases not matched to a gene: 9. CDR3 size: 16 residues. The V gene's germline CDR1 is SGHVS and CDR2 FQNEAQ. The CDR3 sequence: CASSSYQGATNYGYTF. CDR3 coding DNA: TGTGCCAGCAGCTCTTACCAGGGGGCGACGAACTATGGCTACACCTTC.

This chain connects TRBV6-5 to TRBJ2-3; 8 bases align to TRBD2. Germline-derived CDR1 and CDR2 are MNHEY and SVGAGI. There are 15 residues in the CDR3. With 5 bases clipped from V and 0 bases from J, the junction kept 4 bases outside the gene matches. The CDR3 sequence: CASSPLAGSTDTQYF. The CDR3 region has the DNA TGTGCCAGCAGTCCCTTAGCGGGGAGCACAGATACGCAGTATTTT.

This chain links TRBV29-1 with TRBJ1-1; 9 bases align to TRBD1. The CDR3 loop spans 15 amino acids. J was trimmed by 4 bases and V by 5 bases; bases with no gene match: 11. Germline-derived CDR1 and CDR2 are SQVTM and ANQGSEA. CDR3: CSVTYRGLRSTEAFF. CDR3 coding DNA: TGCAGCGTTACTTACAGGGGGCTAAGGAGCACTGAAGCTTTCTTT.